Following are 18 T cell receptor beta chains from one sample sequenced in a study of regulatory T cells in long-lasting Graves disease. This sample's time point: persistent/refractory GD, antithyroid drugs over 5 years with positive TRAb. PBMCs provided the RNA from which the TCR library was made. The TCR beta library used iRepertoire HTBI primers with Arm-PCR amplification of CDR3. One entry per CDR3 protein results from TCRdb running MiXCR on the multiplex PCR reads. Counted here are about half a million distinct CDR3 sequences, about 22% occurring once; the ten biggest clones make up roughly 13%. Material: peripheral blood mononuclear cells (PBMCs), obtained when the disease was refractory, from a patient treated with antithyroid drugs. These receptors all stem from a female donor with Graves disease.

This clonotype came up many times. The chain carries TRBV28 and TRBJ1-5, with TRBD1 matching 8 bases. The CDR3 length is 18 residues. Per germline, CDR1 MDHEN and CDR2 SYDVKM. V was clipped by 2 bases and J by 0 bases; unmatched bases: 9. The CDR3 nucleotides read TGTGCCAGCAGTTTACGAACAGGGGGAACCCTTAGCAATCAGCCCCAGCATTTT. Its translation: CASSLRTGGTLSNQPQHF. Full variable domain (outside the CDR3, taken from reference TRBV28 and TRBJ1-5): DVKVTQSSRYLVKRTGEKVFLECVQDMDHENMFWYRQDPGLGLRLIYFSYDVKMKEKGDIPEGYSVSREKKERFSLILESASTNQTSMYLCASSLRTGGTLSNQPQHFGDGTRLSIL.

This chain joins TRBV5-5 and TRBJ1-1, with no clear D. Germline V gene data show CDR1 as SGHKS and CDR2 as YYEKEE (reference sequence). The CDR3 is 16 residues long. V shed 5 bases and J shed 7 bases, with 24 bases lying between them. The CDR3 here is CASSSDGLRRRSEAFF. The DNA for the CDR3 is TGTGCCAGCAGTTCCGACGGTCTTCGTCGCCGAAGTGAAGCTTTCTTT. Full variable domain (rest looked up from reference TRBV5-5 and TRBJ1-1): DAGVTQSPTHLIKTRGQQVTLRCSPISGHKSVSWYQQVLGQGPQFIFQYYEKEERGRGNFPDRFSARQFPNYSSELNVNALLLGDSALYLCASSSDGLRRRSEAFFGQGTRLTVV.

This chain joins TRBV30 and TRBJ2-7, with 8 nucleotides matching TRBD2. Germline V gene lookup returns CDR1 GTSNPN and CDR2 SVGIG (reference sequence). The CDR3 loop spans 13 amino acids. Germline trimming cut 5 bases from V and 6 bases from J; bases unmatched to any gene: 9. The CDR3 DNA sequence: TGTGCCTGGTCCGGGACTAGGCGAAGCGAGCAGTACTTC. Its protein is CAWSGTRRSEQYF.

This clonotype was picked up many times. The rearrangement links TRBV20-1 to TRBJ1-5, with D tentatively TRBD1 (6 bases). The ends were cut back, 0 bases at V and 3 bases at J, with 15 bases in the middle. In germline, CDR1 is DFQATT, CDR2 SNEGSKA (reference sequence). This CDR3 region has 16 residues. The DNA of the CDR3 is TGCAGTGCTAGAGAAAGGGGCAGGGGATCCAATCAGCCCCAGCATTTT. Translated, it gives CSARERGRGSNQPQHF.

The table lists this clonotype with many counts. The CDR3 sequence: CASSFTLGRGVEGYTF. DNA of the CDR3: TGTGCCAGCAGTTTCACTTTAGGCAGGGGAGTTGAGGGCTACACCTTC. V is TRBV28 and J is TRBJ1-2, with TRBD1 as a possible D gene (6 bases). V shed 3 bases and J shed 8 bases, with 22 bases lying between them. Germline-derived CDR1 and CDR2 are MDHEN and SYDVKM. CDR3 length: 16 residues.

This clonotype was counted between two and nine times. The chain links TRBV5-1 to TRBJ1-1; D is ambiguous. This CDR3 is built from 15 residues. Germline V lookup: CDR1 SGHRS, CDR2 YFSETQ. V lost 4 bases and J lost 6, with 19 bases in between. The CDR3, as DNA: TGCGCCAGCAGCCCGGAGATGAGTCGGTTCGCTGAAGCTTTCTTT. This sequence encodes CASSPEMSRFAEAFF.

Ten or more counts support this clonotype. This chain uses TRBV2 with TRBJ1-1; D not resolved. CDR1 and CDR2 (germline): SNHLY, FYNNEI. Deletions cut 8 bases from V and 4 bases from J, with 5 bases between. The CDR3 length is 10 residues. CDR3 nucleotides: TGTGCCAGCGTCATCACTGAAGCTTTCTTT. Translated, it gives CASVITEAFF.

Many counts were recorded for this clonotype. CDR3 nucleotide sequence: TGCAGTGCTAGTCATCGAGCAGACTCAGCGGGGAACACTGAAGCTTTCTTT. It is translated as CSASHRADSAGNTEAFF. The chain joins TRBV20-1 to TRBJ1-1; D unresolved. This CDR3 contains 17 residues. CDR1 DFQATT and CDR2 SNEGSKA come from the germline V gene (reference sequence). V lost 3 bases and J lost 1, with 21 bases in between.

This sequence joins TRBV19 and TRBJ1-3, with D hard to call. The CDR3 has 16 residues. Trimming left V 7 bases short and J 2 bases short, with 18 bases between. CDR1 LNHDA and CDR2 SQIVND come from the germline V gene (reference sequence). The CDR3 spells CASTPLPAVTGNTIYF. The CDR3 nucleotides are TGTGCCAGTACCCCTTTGCCCGCGGTAACTGGAAACACCATATATTTT.

This chain connects TRBV7-2 to TRBJ1-5; D is ambiguous. The CDR3 length is 14 residues. CDR1 is SGHTA, CDR2 FQGNSA, per germline. The V end was cut by 1 base, the J end by 4 bases, with 8 bases between. DNA for the CDR3: TGTGCCAGCAGCTTAGAAAACTATAATCAGCCCCAGCATTTT. As protein: CASSLENYNQPQHF.

This clonotype was seen only a few times. The chain uses TRBV20-1 and TRBJ1-2; D remains ambiguous. The CDR3 loop spans 12 amino acids. Deletions cut 3 bases from V and 3 bases from J, with 8 bases between. Germline values: CDR1 DFQATT, CDR2 SNEGSKA (reference sequence). The CDR3 nucleotides read TGCAGTGCTAGCCCCTCCGACTATGGCTACACCTTC. It codes for CSASPSDYGYTF.

The chain's CDR3 is CASNEGSNQPQHF. In nucleotides, the CDR3 is TGTGCCAGTAATGAGGGGAGCAATCAGCCCCAGCATTTT. The chain carries TRBV19 and TRBJ1-5; perhaps TRBD1 as D (5 bases). V lost 7 bases and J lost 1, with 8 bases in between. The CDR3 runs to 13 residues. The germline V gene has CDR1 LNHDA and CDR2 SQIVND (reference sequence).

This clonotype was seen repeatedly, ten times or more. This chain uses TRBV7-2 with TRBJ1-1, with D unclear. This CDR3 region has 13 residues. Germline CDR1 reads SGHTA; CDR2 reads FQGNSA. Trimming cost V 2 bases and J 4 bases, with 8 bases left between them. For the CDR3, the DNA is TGTGCCAGCAGCTTAACTCGGGTCACTGAAGCTTTCTTT. Its translation: CASSLTRVTEAFF. The variable domain in full, with the rest retrieved from reference TRBV7-2 and TRBJ1-1, is GAGVSQSPSNKVTEKGKDVELRCDPISGHTALYWYRQSLGQGLEFLIYFQGNSAPDKSGLPSDRFSAERTGGSVSTLTIQRTQQEDSAVYLCASSLTRVTEAFFGQGTRLTVV.

As regards this clonotype: This CDR3 is missing its conserved last phenylalanine or tryptophan, likely due to a read error. The chain employs TRBV5-6 and TRBJ1-2; the D is unclear. Germline V gives CDR1 SGHDT, CDR2 YYEEEE. The CDR3 contains 15 residues. V was clipped by 4 bases and J by 2 bases, with 15 bases between them. CDR3 residues: CASSPLNEANYGYTL. The CDR3 nucleotides are TGTGCCAGCAGCCCCTTGAACGAGGCCAACTATGGCTACACCCTC.

This clonotype showed up just a few times. The rearrangement joins TRBV20-1 to TRBJ2-5; 7 bases agree with TRBD1. V shed 2 bases, J shed 3 bases, and the junction held 6 bases outside the gene matches. The length of the CDR3 is 14 residues. Germline loops: CDR1 DFQATT, CDR2 SNEGSKA (reference sequence). The DNA of the CDR3 is TGCAGTGCTAGACCGAGGGACAGTAAAGAGACCCAGTACTTC. It yields the protein CSARPRDSKETQYF.

This clonotype has ten or more counts. The chain recombines TRBV27 with TRBJ2-7, with D perhaps matching TRBD1 (6 bases). CDR3 size: 14 residues. Germline CDR1 is MNHEY and CDR2 is SMNVEV (reference sequence). V was cut by 6 bases and J by 1 base, with 13 bases left in between. The CDR3 sequence is CASSLSRGSYEQYF. CDR3 sequence (DNA): TGTGCCAGCAGCTTAAGCAGGGGATCCTACGAGCAGTACTTC.

The chain uses TRBV30 and TRBJ2-2; D is possibly TRBD1 or TRBD2 (5 bases each). The V gene lost 5 bases and the J gene lost 0 bases, with 13 bases spanning the gap. Germline assignment: CDR1 GTSNPN and CDR2 SVGIG (reference sequence). The CDR3 runs 15 residues. The CDR3 nucleotides are TGTGCCTGGGACAAGGGACGGACGAACACCGGGGAGCTGTTTTTT. Protein sequence: CAWDKGRTNTGELFF.

The chain couples TRBV6-1 to TRBJ1-5; the D is unclear. The V end was cut by 6 bases, the J end by 5 bases, with 11 bases between. This CDR3 region has 13 residues. CDR1 and CDR2 from the germline V gene are MNHNS and SASEGT. The CDR3 coding sequence is TGTGCCAGCAGGAAAGGGATCTATCAGCCCCAGCATTTT. Translated, it gives CASRKGIYQPQHF.